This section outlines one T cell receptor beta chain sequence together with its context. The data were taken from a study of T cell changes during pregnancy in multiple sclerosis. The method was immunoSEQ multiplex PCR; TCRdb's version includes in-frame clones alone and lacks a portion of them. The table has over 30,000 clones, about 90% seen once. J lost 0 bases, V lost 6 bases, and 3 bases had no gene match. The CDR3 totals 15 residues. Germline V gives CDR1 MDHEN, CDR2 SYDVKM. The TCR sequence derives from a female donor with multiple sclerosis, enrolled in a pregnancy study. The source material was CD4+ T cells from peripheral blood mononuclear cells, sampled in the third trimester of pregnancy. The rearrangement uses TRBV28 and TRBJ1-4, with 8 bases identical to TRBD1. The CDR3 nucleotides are TGTGCCAGCAGAAAACAGGGGGCAACTAATGAAAAACTGTTTTTT. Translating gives CASRKQGATNEKLFF. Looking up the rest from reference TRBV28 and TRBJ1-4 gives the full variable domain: DVKVTQSSRYLVKRTGEKVFLECVQDMDHENMFWYRQDPGLGLRLIYFSYDVKMKEKGDIPEGYSVSREKKERFSLILESASTNQTSMYLCASRKQGATNEKLFFGSGTQLSVL.